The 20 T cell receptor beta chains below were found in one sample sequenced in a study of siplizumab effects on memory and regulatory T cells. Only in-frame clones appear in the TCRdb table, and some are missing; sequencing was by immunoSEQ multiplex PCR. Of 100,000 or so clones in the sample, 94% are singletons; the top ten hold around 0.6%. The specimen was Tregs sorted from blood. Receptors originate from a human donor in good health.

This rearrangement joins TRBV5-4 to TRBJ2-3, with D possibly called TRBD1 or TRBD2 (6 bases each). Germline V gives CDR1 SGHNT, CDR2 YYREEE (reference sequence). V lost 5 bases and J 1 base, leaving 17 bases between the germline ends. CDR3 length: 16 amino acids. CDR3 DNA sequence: TGTGCCAGCAGACACGATCAGGGGACTCGCACAGATACGCAGTATTTT. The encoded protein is CASRHDQGTRTDTQYF. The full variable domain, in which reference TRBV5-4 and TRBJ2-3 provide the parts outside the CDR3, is ETGVTQSPTHLIKTRGQQVTLRCSSQSGHNTVSWYQQALGQGPQFIFQYYREEENGRGNFPPRFSGLQFPNYSSELNVNALELDDSALYLCASRHDQGTRTDTQYFGPGTRLTVL.

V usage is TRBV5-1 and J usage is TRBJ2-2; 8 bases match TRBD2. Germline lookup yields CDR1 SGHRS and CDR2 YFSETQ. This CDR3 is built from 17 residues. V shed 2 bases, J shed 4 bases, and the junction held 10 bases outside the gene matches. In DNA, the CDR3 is TGCGCCAGCAGCTTCACCCGTAGCGGGACCCGCACCGGGGAGCTGTTTTTT. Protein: CASSFTRSGTRTGELFF.

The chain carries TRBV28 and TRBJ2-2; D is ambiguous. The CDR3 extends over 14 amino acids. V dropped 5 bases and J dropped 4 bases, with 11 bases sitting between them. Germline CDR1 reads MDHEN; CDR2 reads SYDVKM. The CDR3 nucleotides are TGTGCCAGCAGTCCACGATACGGCACCGGGGAGCTGTTTTTT. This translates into CASSPRYGTGELFF.

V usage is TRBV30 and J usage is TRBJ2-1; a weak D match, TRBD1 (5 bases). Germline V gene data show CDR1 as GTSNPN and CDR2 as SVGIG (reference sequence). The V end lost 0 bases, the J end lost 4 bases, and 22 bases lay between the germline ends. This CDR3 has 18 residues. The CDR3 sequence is CAWSVFPTQGALYNEQFF. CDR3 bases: TGTGCCTGGAGTGTATTCCCAACCCAGGGCGCCCTATACAATGAGCAGTTCTTC.

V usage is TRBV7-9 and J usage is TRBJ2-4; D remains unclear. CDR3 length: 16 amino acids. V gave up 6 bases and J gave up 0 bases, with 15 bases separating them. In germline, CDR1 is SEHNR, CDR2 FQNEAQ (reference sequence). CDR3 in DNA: TGTGCCAGCAGGCCTACTGAGGAACTAGCCAAAAACATTCAGTACTTC. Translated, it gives CASRPTEELAKNIQYF.

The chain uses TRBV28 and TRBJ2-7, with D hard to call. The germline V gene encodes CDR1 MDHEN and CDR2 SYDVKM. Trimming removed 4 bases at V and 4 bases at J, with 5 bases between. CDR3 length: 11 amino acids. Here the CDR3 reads CASSYYYEQYF. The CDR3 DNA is TGTGCCAGCAGTTACTATTACGAGCAGTACTTC.

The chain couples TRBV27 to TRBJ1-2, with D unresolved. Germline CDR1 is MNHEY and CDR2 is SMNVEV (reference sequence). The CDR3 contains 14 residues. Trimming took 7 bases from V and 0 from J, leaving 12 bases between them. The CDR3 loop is CASKPYGTNYGYTF. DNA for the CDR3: TGTGCCAGCAAACCTTACGGGACTAACTATGGCTACACCTTC.

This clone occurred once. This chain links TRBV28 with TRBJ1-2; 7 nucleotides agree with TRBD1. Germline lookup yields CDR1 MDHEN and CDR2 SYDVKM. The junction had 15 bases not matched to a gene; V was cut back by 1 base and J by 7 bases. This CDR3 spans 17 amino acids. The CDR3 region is CASSLFRLLITGVGYTF. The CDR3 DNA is TGTGCCAGCAGTTTATTTCGCCTATTAATTACAGGGGTTGGCTACACCTTC.

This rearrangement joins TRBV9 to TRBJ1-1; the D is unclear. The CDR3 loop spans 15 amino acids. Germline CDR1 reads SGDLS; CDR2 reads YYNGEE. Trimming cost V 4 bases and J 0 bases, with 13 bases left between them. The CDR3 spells CASSPLLSVNTEAFF. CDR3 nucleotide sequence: TGTGCCAGCAGCCCCCTCCTCAGCGTGAACACTGAAGCTTTCTTT. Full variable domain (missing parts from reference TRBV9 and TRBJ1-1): DSGVTQTPKHLITATGQRVTLRCSPRSGDLSVYWYQQSLDQGLQFLIQYYNGEERAKGNILERFSAQQFPDLHSELNLSSLELGDSALYFCASSPLLSVNTEAFFGQGTRLTVV.

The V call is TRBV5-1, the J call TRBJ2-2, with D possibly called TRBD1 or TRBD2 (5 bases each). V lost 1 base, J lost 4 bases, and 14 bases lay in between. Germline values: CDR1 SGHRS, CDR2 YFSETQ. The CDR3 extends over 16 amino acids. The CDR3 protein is CASSLNGIGGTGELFF. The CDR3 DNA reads TGCGCCAGCAGCTTGAACGGGATTGGGGGCACCGGGGAGCTGTTTTTT.

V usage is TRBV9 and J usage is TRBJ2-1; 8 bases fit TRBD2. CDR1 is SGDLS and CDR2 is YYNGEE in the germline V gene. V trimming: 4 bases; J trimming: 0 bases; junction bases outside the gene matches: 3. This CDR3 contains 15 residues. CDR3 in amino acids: CASSSGLASYNEQFF. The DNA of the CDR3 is TGTGCCAGCAGCTCTGGACTAGCCTCCTACAATGAGCAGTTCTTC.

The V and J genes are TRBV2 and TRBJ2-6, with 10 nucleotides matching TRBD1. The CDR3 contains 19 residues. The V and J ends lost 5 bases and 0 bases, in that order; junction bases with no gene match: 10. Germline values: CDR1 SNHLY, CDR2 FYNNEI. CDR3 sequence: CASSWGQGRPDSGANVLTF. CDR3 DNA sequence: TGTGCCAGCAGTTGGGGACAGGGGCGTCCCGACTCTGGGGCCAACGTCCTGACTTTC.

This chain's CDR3 is CAWSGSTPGTQYF. Written as DNA, the CDR3 is TGTGCCTGGAGTGGATCTACCCCAGGCACGCAGTATTTT. The chain carries TRBV30 and TRBJ2-3; D not certain. The CDR3 runs 13 residues. Trimming left V 1 base short and J 9 bases short, with 14 bases between. Germline V gene sequence: CDR1 GTSNPN, CDR2 SVGIG (reference sequence).

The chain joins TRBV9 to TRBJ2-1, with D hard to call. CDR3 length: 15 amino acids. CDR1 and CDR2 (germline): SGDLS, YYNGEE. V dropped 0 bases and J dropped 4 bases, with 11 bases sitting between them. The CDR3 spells CASSVGRVQYNEQFF. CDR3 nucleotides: TGTGCCAGCAGCGTAGGTAGGGTTCAATACAATGAGCAGTTCTTC.

The DNA of the CDR3 is TGTGCCAGCAGCCAGCTCTTAGGAGATACGCAGTATTTT. Encoded protein: CASSQLLGDTQYF. The chain links TRBV7-9 to TRBJ2-3; no reliable D call. CDR3 length equals 13 residues. From germline, CDR1 is SEHNR and CDR2 FQNEAQ (reference sequence). V gave up 5 bases and J gave up 5 bases, with 11 bases separating them. Based on the CDR3 plus reference TRBV7-9 and TRBJ2-3, the full variable domain is DTGVSQNPRHKITKRGQNVTFRCDPISEHNRLYWYRQTLGQGPEFLTYFQNEAQLEKSRLLSDRFSAERPKGSFSTLEIQRTEQGDSAMYLCASSQLLGDTQYFGPGTRLTVL.

CDR3 in amino acids: CASTRGGPYEQYF. The CDR3 DNA follows: TGTGCCAGCACACGGGGGGGCCCCTACGAGCAGTACTTC. The chain joins TRBV28 to TRBJ2-7; TRBD2 agrees at 8 bases. The germline V gene has CDR1 MDHEN and CDR2 SYDVKM. V lost 7 bases and J lost 2; bases outside the gene matches: 4. CDR3 size: 13 residues.

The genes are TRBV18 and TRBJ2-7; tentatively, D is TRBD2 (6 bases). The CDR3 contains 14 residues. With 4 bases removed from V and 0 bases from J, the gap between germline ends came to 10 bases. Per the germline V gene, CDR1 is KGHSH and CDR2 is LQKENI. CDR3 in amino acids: CASSLSRGSYEQYF. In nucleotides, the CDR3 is TGTGCCAGCTCACTTTCGCGGGGCTCCTACGAGCAGTACTTC.

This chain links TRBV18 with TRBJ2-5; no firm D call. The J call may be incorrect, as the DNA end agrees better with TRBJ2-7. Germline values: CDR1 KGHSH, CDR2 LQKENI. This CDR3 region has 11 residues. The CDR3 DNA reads TGTGCCAGCTCACTTATCGACGAGCAGTACTTC. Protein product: CASSLIDEQYF.

The CDR3: CASSFGRSGANVLTF. The CDR3 DNA sequence: TGTGCCAGCAGCTTTGGACGTTCTGGGGCCAACGTCCTGACTTTC. The chain is built from TRBV7-9 and TRBJ2-6; no reliable D call. The CDR3 is made up of 15 amino acids. The V end lost 3 bases, the J end lost 1 base, and 7 bases lay between the germline ends. Per the germline V gene, CDR1 is SEHNR and CDR2 is FQNEAQ (reference sequence).

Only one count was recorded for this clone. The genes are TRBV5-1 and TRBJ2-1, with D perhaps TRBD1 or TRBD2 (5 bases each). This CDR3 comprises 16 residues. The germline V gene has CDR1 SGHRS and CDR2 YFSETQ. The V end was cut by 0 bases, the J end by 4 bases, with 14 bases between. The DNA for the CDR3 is TGCGCCAGCAGCTTGGGTCTTCAGGGCGGGTACAATGAGCAGTTCTTC. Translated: CASSLGLQGGYNEQFF.